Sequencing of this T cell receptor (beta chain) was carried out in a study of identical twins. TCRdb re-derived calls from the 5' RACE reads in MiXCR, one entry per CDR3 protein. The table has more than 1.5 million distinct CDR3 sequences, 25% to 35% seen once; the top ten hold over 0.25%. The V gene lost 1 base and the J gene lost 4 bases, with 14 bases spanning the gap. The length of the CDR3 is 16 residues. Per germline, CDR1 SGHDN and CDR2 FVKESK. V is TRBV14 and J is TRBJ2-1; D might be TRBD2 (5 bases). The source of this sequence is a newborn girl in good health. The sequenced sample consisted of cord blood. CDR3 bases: TGTGCCAGCAGCCAAGTTTCGGCGGGCGTGTACAATGAGCAGTTCTTC. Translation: CASSQVSAGVYNEQFF.